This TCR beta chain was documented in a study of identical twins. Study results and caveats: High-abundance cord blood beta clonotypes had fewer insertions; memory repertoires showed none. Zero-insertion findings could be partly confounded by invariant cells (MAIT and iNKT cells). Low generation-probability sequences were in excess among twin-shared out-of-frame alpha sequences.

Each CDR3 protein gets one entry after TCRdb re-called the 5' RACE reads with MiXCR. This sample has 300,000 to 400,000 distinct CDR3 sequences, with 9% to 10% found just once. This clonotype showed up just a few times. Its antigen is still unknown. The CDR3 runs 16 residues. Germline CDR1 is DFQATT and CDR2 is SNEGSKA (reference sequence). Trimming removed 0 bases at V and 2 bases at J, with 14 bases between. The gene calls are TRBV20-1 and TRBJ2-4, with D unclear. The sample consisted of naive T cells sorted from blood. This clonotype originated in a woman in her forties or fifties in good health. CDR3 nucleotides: TGCAGTGCTAGAGATATAAGGGAAGGGACCAAAAACATTCAGTACTTC. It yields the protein CSARDIREGTKNIQYF.